Each of the 30 T cell receptor beta chains below was sequenced from the same sample in a study of early T cells in non-severe SARS-CoV-2 infection. Using its own MiXCR run on the 5' RACE reads, TCRdb lists one record per CDR3 protein. The data contain 70,000 or so distinct CDR3 sequences, 10% to 15% of them singletons. Material for sequencing was whole blood. Receptor source: an adult who was a healthcare worker with PCR-confirmed SARS-CoV-2 infection or an uninfected control (not recorded which).

The gene calls are TRBV4-3 and TRBJ2-3; no firm D call. This CDR3 has 16 amino acids. The V and J ends lost 0 bases and 2 bases respectively, with 12 bases between them. The V gene's germline CDR1 is LGHNA and CDR2 YSLEER. CDR3 amino acids: CASSQDPTGPTDTQYF. The CDR3 nucleotides are TGCGCCAGCAGCCAAGATCCGACGGGTCCCACAGATACGCAGTATTTT.

This clonotype came up many times. The chain employs TRBV9 and TRBJ2-7; TRBD2 might be the D (5 bases). The germline V gene encodes CDR1 SGDLS and CDR2 YYNGEE. V was cut by 0 bases and J by 2 bases, with 9 bases left in between. There are 14 residues in the CDR3. This CDR3 reads CASSVGADAYEQYF. CDR3 in DNA: TGTGCCAGCAGCGTAGGAGCGGATGCCTACGAGCAGTACTTC.

This clonotype was detected many times. This chain connects TRBV29-1 to TRBJ1-2; D gene ambiguous. Trimming cost V 5 bases and J 0 bases, with 4 bases left between them. The CDR3 spans 11 residues. CDR1 and CDR2 from the germline V gene are SQVTM and ANQGSEA. CDR3 bases: TGCAGCGTTCAAGCTAACTATGGCTACACCTTC. Its protein product is CSVQANYGYTF.

This clonotype was seen a few times. The genes are TRBV3-1 and TRBJ1-1; possibly TRBD1 for D (5 bases). Trimming stripped 3 bases from V and 5 bases from J, with 7 bases between. The CDR3 is 12 amino acids. Germline assignment: CDR1 LGHDT and CDR2 YNNKEL (reference sequence). For the CDR3, the DNA is TGTGCCAGCAGCCACTGGGGGACTGAAGCTTTCTTT. Amino acids: CASSHWGTEAFF.

The chain links TRBV3-1 to TRBJ1-6, with a possible D match to TRBD1 (5 bases). The V and J ends lost 4 bases and 0 bases respectively, with 19 bases between them. Germline V gene sequence: CDR1 LGHDT, CDR2 YNNKEL (reference sequence). The CDR3 spans 19 residues. The DNA of the CDR3 is TGTGCCAGCAGCCCACCTGGAGGCAGGGCCCTCTCCTATAATTCACCCCTCCACTTT. Its translation is CASSPPGGRALSYNSPLHF.

This clonotype was seen ten or more times. The CDR3 coding sequence is TGTGCCAGCAGCTCCCGGACAGGAAACCAAGAGACCCAGTACTTC. The encoded protein is CASSSRTGNQETQYF. V gene TRBV13 combines with J gene TRBJ2-5; 7 bases fit TRBD1. Germline V gives CDR1 PRHDT, CDR2 FYEKMQ (reference sequence). This CDR3 region has 15 residues. After removal of 4 bases from V and 0 bases from J, the junction contained 5 bases not matched to a gene. The variable domain in full, completed from reference TRBV13 and TRBJ2-5, reads AAGVIQSPRHLIKEKRETATLKCYPIPRHDTVYWYQQGPGQDPQFLISFYEKMQSDKGSIPDRFSAQQFSDYHSELNMSSLELGDSALYFCASSSRTGNQETQYFGPGTRLLVL.

This clonotype has a handful of counts. The gene calls are TRBV7-3 and TRBJ1-1; possibly TRBD1 for D (6 bases). V shed 0 bases and J shed 5 bases, with 10 bases lying between them. This CDR3 is built from 14 residues. Per the germline V gene, CDR1 is SGHTA and CDR2 is FQGTGA. The CDR3 reads CASSLTGGTTEAFF. In DNA form, the CDR3 reads TGTGCCAGCAGCTTAACAGGGGGAACTACTGAAGCTTTCTTT. Complete variable domain (other parts from reference TRBV7-3 and TRBJ1-1): GAGVSQTPSNKVTEKGKYVELRCDPISGHTALYWYRQSLGQGPEFLIYFQGTGAADDSGLPNDRFFAVRPEGSVSTLKIQRTERGDSAVYLCASSLTGGTTEAFFGQGTRLTVV.

Only one count was recorded for this clonotype. The chain recombines TRBV10-3 with TRBJ2-2; D gene uncertain. Germline CDR1 reads ENHRY; CDR2 reads SYGVKD. The CDR3 has 15 residues. V lost 2 bases and J lost 0, with 7 bases in between. Here the CDR3 DNA reads TGTGCCATCAGTGAGACCTCCGCGAACACCGGGGAGCTGTTTTTT. Translated, it gives CAISETSANTGELFF.

The sample holds many counts of this clonotype. V usage is TRBV5-1 and J usage is TRBJ2-3; 8 bases match TRBD2. The germline V gene encodes CDR1 SGHRS and CDR2 YFSETQ. Trimming at V came to 4 bases and at J to 3 bases, leaving 4 bases not matched to a gene. This CDR3 spans 14 amino acids. The CDR3 is CASSPAGGTDTQYF. The CDR3 DNA reads TGCGCCAGCAGCCCGGCGGGGGGTACAGATACGCAGTATTTT.

The sample holds a few counts of this clonotype. This chain uses TRBV6-1 with TRBJ1-6; weak D call: TRBD1 (6 bases). Trimming left V 3 bases short and J 10 bases short, with 13 bases between. In germline, CDR1 is MNHNS, CDR2 SASEGT. This CDR3 is 14 amino acids long. The CDR3: CASSDLGAGSPLHF. CDR3 in DNA: TGTGCCAGCAGTGATCTGGGGGCGGGATCACCCCTCCACTTT.

This clonotype was recorded many times. The V call is TRBV4-3, the J call TRBJ2-7, with D tentatively TRBD2 (6 bases). V was trimmed by 0 bases and J by 5 bases, leaving 11 bases between them. The CDR3 covers 14 residues. Germline V gene lookup returns CDR1 LGHNA and CDR2 YSLEER. The CDR3 protein is CASSQEAGRNEQYF. The CDR3 DNA reads TGCGCCAGCAGCCAAGAGGCGGGGAGGAACGAGCAGTACTTC.

This clonotype was seen repeatedly, ten times or more. The chain recombines TRBV3-1 with TRBJ1-1, with TRBD1 matching over 8 bases. The trim removed 5 bases at V and 1 base at J, leaving 6 bases unmatched. This CDR3 comprises 15 residues. In germline, CDR1 is LGHDT, CDR2 YNNKEL (reference sequence). The CDR3 DNA follows: TGTGCCAGCAGCGAGAGACAGGGGACGAACACTGAAGCTTTCTTT. This gives the protein CASSERQGTNTEAFF.

Comments on this clonotype: A read error may produce the germline difference seen at one junction end. The gene calls are TRBV29-1 and TRBJ2-7, with TRBD2 matching 12 bases. Germline values: CDR1 SQVTM, CDR2 ANQGSEA. This CDR3 is 15 amino acids long. CDR3: CSVAPTSGGDYGQYF. The CDR3 DNA reads as TGCAGCGTGGCCCCGACTAGCGGGGGCGACTACGGGCAGTACTTC.

In this sample, this clonotype turned up many times. The CDR3 DNA sequence: TGTGCCAGCAGCCCCCGACAGGTTAGGGAGCTGTTTTTT. It translates to CASSPRQVRELFF. The V call is TRBV14, the J call TRBJ2-2; D possibly corresponds to TRBD1 (6 bases). Trimming shortened V by 4 bases and J by 9 bases, and 12 bases separated the two germline ends. The CDR3 is 13 amino acids. Germline-derived CDR1 and CDR2 are SGHDN and FVKESK.

This clonotype was picked up a small number of times. The chain carries TRBV19 and TRBJ2-2; tentative D call: TRBD1 (5 bases). V was shortened by 6 bases and J by 1 base, with 12 bases between the two germline ends. This CDR3 has 15 amino acids. The germline gives CDR1 LNHDA, CDR2 SQIVND (reference sequence). The chain's CDR3 is CASRTAQENTGELFF. In DNA, the CDR3 is TGTGCCAGTAGGACAGCACAAGAGAACACCGGGGAGCTGTTTTTT.

V usage is TRBV27 and J usage is TRBJ1-1, with D possibly TRBD1 on 5 matching bases. CDR3 length: 14 amino acids. The germline V gene has CDR1 MNHEY and CDR2 SMNVEV (reference sequence). Trimming took off 6 bases at V and 4 bases at J, with 15 bases between the two ends. The CDR3 nucleotides are TGTGCCAGCAGCCCAGAGACAGACCTCACTGAAGCTTTCTTT. It encodes CASSPETDLTEAFF.

There are a few counts of this clonotype. The chain combines TRBV7-6 with TRBJ2-5; either TRBD1 or TRBD2 may fit D (5 bases each). The CDR3 has 14 amino acids. Germline CDR1 is SGHVS and CDR2 is FNYEAQ. V shed 3 bases and J shed 4 bases, with 12 bases lying between them. For the CDR3, the DNA is TGTGCCAGCAGCTTCCGGGGCCAGGGAGAGACCCAGTACTTC. Its protein is CASSFRGQGETQYF. The full variable domain, its missing parts supplied by reference TRBV7-6 and TRBJ2-5, is GAGVSQSPRYKVTKRGQDVALRCDPISGHVSLYWYRQALGQGPEFLTYFNYEAQQDKSGLPNDRFSAERPEGSISTLTIQRTEQRDSAMYRCASSFRGQGETQYFGPGTRLLVL.

This clonotype was detected only a few times. V is TRBV7-9 and J is TRBJ1-4; the D gene is possibly TRBD1 (5 bases). Germline V gene sequence: CDR1 SEHNR, CDR2 FQNEAQ (reference sequence). V was trimmed by 5 bases and J by 6 bases, leaving 13 bases between them. The CDR3 runs 14 residues. In DNA form, the CDR3 reads TGTGCCAGCAGCCCCCCCGGCAGGGATGAAAAACTGTTTTTT. It is translated as CASSPPGRDEKLFF.

V gene TRBV2 combines with J gene TRBJ2-7, with 9 bases aligning to TRBD1. The CDR3 loop spans 15 amino acids. Germline CDR1 and CDR2: SNHLY and FYNNEI. After removal of 7 bases from V and 2 bases from J, the junction contained 9 bases not matched to a gene. The CDR3 loop is CASTGGTGIPYEQYF. As DNA, the CDR3 is TGTGCCAGCACAGGAGGGACAGGGATTCCCTACGAGCAGTACTTC.

This chain connects TRBV20-1 to TRBJ1-2; TRBD1 matches 7 bases. In germline, CDR1 is DFQATT, CDR2 SNEGSKA (reference sequence). V lost 5 bases to trimming and J lost 11 bases; unmatched junction nucleotides: 11. The CDR3 sequence is 12 residues long. CDR3 sequence reads: CSALSGTVHYTF. The DNA of the CDR3 is TGCAGTGCTTTGTCCGGGACAGTCCATTACACCTTC.

The chain combines TRBV20-1 with TRBJ1-6, with a weak D call TRBD1 (5 bases). Per the germline V gene, CDR1 is DFQATT and CDR2 is SNEGSKA (reference sequence). The CDR3 runs 13 residues. V shed 6 bases and J shed 9 bases, with 15 bases lying between them. CDR3 region: CSAYSGAGSPLHF. The CDR3 coding sequence is TGCAGTGCCTATTCCGGGGCTGGTTCACCCCTCCACTTT.

The genes are TRBV7-6 and TRBJ2-7; tentatively, D is TRBD1 (5 bases). Between the trimmed V and J ends, which lost 5 bases and 3 bases, there was a span of 8 bases. The CDR3 consists of 12 residues. Germline CDR1 SGHVS, CDR2 FNYEAQ. CDR3 protein: CASSDSYYEQYF. DNA of the CDR3: TGTGCCAGCAGCGACAGTTACTACGAGCAGTACTTC.

This clonotype occurred many times. V usage is TRBV5-1 and J usage is TRBJ2-7; 8 positions match TRBD1. The CDR3 is 14 amino acids. With 6 bases clipped from V and 1 base from J, the junction kept 6 bases outside the gene matches. CDR1 is SGHRS and CDR2 is YFSETQ in the germline V gene. The CDR3 sequence is CASTRTGSSYEQYF. CDR3 coding DNA: TGCGCCAGCACTCGGACAGGGAGTTCCTACGAGCAGTACTTC.

V and J are TRBV3-1 and TRBJ1-1; D remains ambiguous. CDR1 is LGHDT and CDR2 is YNNKEL in the germline V gene (reference sequence). The CDR3 loop spans 14 amino acids. V was clipped by 1 base and J by 4 bases, with 10 bases between them. Here the CDR3 reads CASSQGNDLTEAFF. CDR3 bases: TGTGCCAGCAGCCAAGGCAACGACCTCACTGAAGCTTTCTTT.

The rearrangement uses TRBV18 and TRBJ2-1; TRBD1 matches 8 bases. The CDR3 totals 17 residues. Looked up from germline, CDR1 is KGHSH and CDR2 is LQKENI. The V gene end was trimmed by 2 bases and the J gene end by 3 bases; junction bases not matched to a gene: 9. The CDR3 sequence: CASSPYVQGASYNEQFF. CDR3 nucleotide sequence: TGTGCCAGCTCACCATACGTCCAGGGGGCAAGCTACAATGAGCAGTTCTTC.

This clonotype was seen repeatedly, ten times or more. The chain uses TRBV6-1 and TRBJ2-1; 13 bases align to TRBD2. V dropped 8 bases and J dropped 5; count of bases not matched to a gene: 9. Germline values: CDR1 MNHNS, CDR2 SASEGT. The CDR3 length is 16 residues. The CDR3 is CASWRMTSGGNNEQFF. The CDR3 nucleotides read TGTGCCAGCTGGAGGATGACTAGCGGGGGGAACAATGAGCAGTTCTTC.

This chain links TRBV5-6 with TRBJ1-5; 11 nucleotides match TRBD1. The CDR3 totals 14 residues. With V trimmed by 3 bases and J by 7 bases, 3 bases remained unmatched. Per the germline V gene, CDR1 is SGHDT and CDR2 is YYEEEE. CDR3 protein: CASSWGQGEQPQHF. The CDR3 DNA reads TGTGCCAGCAGCTGGGGACAGGGGGAGCAGCCCCAGCATTTT.

The CDR3 DNA sequence: TGCAGCGTTGACGTTTCTGGCAGTCATGGCTACACCTTC. Translated, it gives CSVDVSGSHGYTF. The chain links TRBV29-1 to TRBJ1-2; unclear D gene. Germline loops: CDR1 SQVTM, CDR2 ANQGSEA. Trimming left V 3 bases short and J 6 bases short, with 14 bases between. The CDR3 runs 13 residues.

This clonotype was seen many times. V is TRBV29-1 and J is TRBJ2-3; no clear D gene. The length of the CDR3 is 12 residues. Trimming cost V 0 bases and J 2 bases, with 3 bases left between them. Per germline, CDR1 SQVTM and CDR2 ANQGSEA. The CDR3 DNA is TGCAGCGTTGAAGACAACACAGATACGCAGTATTTT. Translating it yields CSVEDNTDTQYF.

This clonotype has only a few counts. The rearrangement uses TRBV7-8 and TRBJ1-4, with a tentative D call TRBD1 (5 bases). The germline CDR1 and CDR2 sequences are SGHVS and FQNEAQ. The CDR3 totals 16 residues. The V end was cut by 3 bases, the J end by 5 bases, with 16 bases between. In DNA form, the CDR3 reads TGTGCCAGCAGCTTTGAGGGGCAGCCTGGGAATGAAAAACTGTTTTTT. Translated: CASSFEGQPGNEKLFF.